What follows are 23 T cell receptor beta chains derived from one specimen sequenced in a study of OX40 agonist ivuxolimab in advanced cancers. Here immunoSEQ multiplex PCR was the method, and the copy in TCRdb shows in-frame clones only, minus some. The sample lists 55,000 to 80,000 clones; roughly 90% were seen once. The source was CD4+ or CD8+ T cells sorted from blood, collected in a trial of the OX40 agonist ivuxolimab. These receptor sequences come from an adult with an advanced solid tumor such as melanoma, head and neck, liver or kidney cancer.

The rearrangement links TRBV18 to TRBJ2-1, with D possibly being TRBD2 (7 bases). Germline V gives CDR1 KGHSH, CDR2 LQKENI. Trimming cost V 3 bases and J 4 bases, with 13 bases left between them. The CDR3 has 15 amino acids. In DNA form, the CDR3 reads TGTGCCAGCTCACCTAGGCGGGGGCCATACAATGAGCAGTTCTTC. Translating gives CASSPRRGPYNEQFF. The full variable domain, its missing parts supplied by reference TRBV18 and TRBJ2-1, is NAGVMQNPRHLVRRRGQEARLRCSPMKGHSHVYWYRQLPEEGLKFMVYLQKENIIDESGMPKERFSAEFPKEGPSILRIQQVVRGDSAAYFCASSPRRGPYNEQFFGPGTRLTVL.

The chain employs TRBV13 and TRBJ2-7; the match to TRBD2 covers 8 bases. CDR1 PRHDT and CDR2 FYEKMQ come from the germline V gene (reference sequence). The CDR3 contains 14 residues. The trim removed 2 bases at V and 4 bases at J, leaving 4 bases unmatched. The CDR3 region is CASSLSSGQYEQYF. DNA for the CDR3: TGTGCCAGCAGCTTATCTAGCGGGCAATACGAGCAGTACTTC.

In this sample, this clone turned up a few times. The chain employs TRBV28 and TRBJ1-5, with D unresolved. CDR3 length: 16 amino acids. V was trimmed by 3 bases and J by 9 bases, leaving 21 bases between them. Germline values: CDR1 MDHEN, CDR2 SYDVKM. The CDR3 reads CASSFNLQAGLRPQHF. The CDR3 coding sequence is TGTGCCAGCAGTTTCAACCTTCAGGCAGGCTTAAGGCCCCAGCATTTT.

The chain joins TRBV6-6 to TRBJ2-1; 7 bases agree with TRBD2. The trim removed 5 bases at V and 8 bases at J, leaving 6 bases unmatched. The CDR3 loop spans 13 amino acids. The V gene's germline CDR1 is MNHNY and CDR2 SVGAGI (reference sequence). CDR3: CASSPGGSDEQFF. The DNA for the CDR3 is TGTGCCAGCAGTCCCGGGGGGAGCGATGAGCAGTTCTTC.

This sequence joins TRBV7-9 and TRBJ2-7; D may correspond to TRBD1 or TRBD2 (7 bases each). CDR1 SEHNR and CDR2 FQNEAQ come from the germline V gene (reference sequence). The length of the CDR3 is 16 residues. V lost 8 bases and J lost 4, with 24 bases in between. The CDR3 sequence is CASSLGGGQRKYEQYF. In DNA, the CDR3 is TGTGCCAGCTCACTAGGGGGGGGACAGCGAAAATACGAGCAGTACTTC.

This clone was recorded once. The J gene is TRBJ1-4, the V gene TRBV7-2; possibly TRBD1 for D (6 bases). This CDR3 has 13 amino acids. The germline V and J ends were trimmed by 4 bases and 8 bases, with 11 bases remaining between them. Germline values: CDR1 SGHTA, CDR2 FQGNSA. In nucleotides, the CDR3 is TGTGCCAGCAGCTACAGGGTTCAAGAAAAACTGTTTTTT. Translation gives CASSYRVQEKLFF.

The CDR3 region is CASSPRPAGTRGYEQFF. In nucleotides, the CDR3 is TGTGCCAGCTCACCACGCCCAGCCGGGACTAGGGGCTATGAGCAGTTCTTC. V gene TRBV18 combines with J gene TRBJ2-1; 8 positions agree with TRBD2. V shed 1 base and J 8 bases; nucleotides not matched to a gene: 13. The germline V gene encodes CDR1 KGHSH and CDR2 LQKENI. The CDR3 contains 17 residues.

The gene calls are TRBV2 and TRBJ2-2; no clear D. V was shortened by 1 base and J by 9 bases, with 12 bases between the two germline ends. Germline values: CDR1 SNHLY, CDR2 FYNNEI. The CDR3 is 14 residues long. CDR3 nucleotides: TGTGCCAGCAGTGAAGGACGGTCCGGTCGGGAGCTGTTTTTT. It yields the protein CASSEGRSGRELFF.

The chain has TRBV6-1 and TRBJ1-1; a weak D match, TRBD1 (5 bases). Germline V gene data show CDR1 as MNHNS and CDR2 as SASEGT. Trimming left V 6 bases short and J 1 base short, with 9 bases between. CDR3 length: 13 residues. CDR3 sequence: CASRDTGNTEAFF. CDR3 in DNA: TGTGCCAGCAGGGACACAGGGAACACTGAAGCTTTCTTT.

This chain links TRBV5-6 with TRBJ1-4; the D is unclear. This CDR3 has 15 residues. Trimming cost V 4 bases and J 6 bases, with 16 bases left between them. Germline lookup yields CDR1 SGHDT and CDR2 YYEEEE. The CDR3 loop is CASSPKGEEDEKLFF. CDR3 sequence (DNA): TGTGCCAGCAGCCCAAAGGGAGAAGAGGATGAAAAACTGTTTTTT.

This clone came up once. The chain's CDR3 is CASRSRTGFTQYF. The CDR3 DNA reads as TGTGCCAGCAGATCTCGGACAGGGTTCACTCAGTACTTC. V is TRBV6-1 and J is TRBJ2-4; 8 bases are a match to TRBD1. Looked up from germline, CDR1 is MNHNS and CDR2 is SASEGT. CDR3 length equals 13 residues. The V segment lost 6 bases and the J segment 12 bases; nucleotides outside the gene matches: 10.

This clone has a single count. The genes are TRBV6-5 and TRBJ1-6, with D possibly being TRBD1 (5 bases). Trimming cost V 6 bases and J 7 bases, with 16 bases left between them. In germline, CDR1 is MNHEY, CDR2 SVGAGI. The CDR3 length is 15 residues. The CDR3, as DNA: TGTGCCAGCAGATTTGACAGCGCCCTGAATTCACCCCTCCACTTT. Translation: CASRFDSALNSPLHF.

In its sample, this clone was seen once. CDR3: CASSSQGRAETQYF. The CDR3 bases are TGTGCCAGCAGTTCTCAGGGGAGAGCGGAGACCCAGTACTTC. The chain carries TRBV27 and TRBJ2-5, with D possibly TRBD1 on 6 matching bases. There are 14 residues in the CDR3. V was shortened by 4 bases and J by 5 bases, with 14 bases between the two germline ends. Germline V CDR1 and CDR2: MNHEY, SMNVEV (reference sequence).

The V and J genes are TRBV7-9 and TRBJ1-2; TRBD1 might be the D (6 bases). The length of the CDR3 is 18 residues. Germline values: CDR1 SEHNR, CDR2 FQNEAQ (reference sequence). Trimming took 4 bases from V and 4 from J, leaving 25 bases between them. CDR3 sequence (DNA): TGTGCCAGCAGCTCGCCGTGGGACAAGTCGTCGTTAATCTATGGCTACACCTTC. Its protein product is CASSSPWDKSSLIYGYTF. Filled out from reference TRBV7-9 and TRBJ1-2, the complete variable domain reads DTGVSQNPRHKITKRGQNVTFRCDPISEHNRLYWYRQTLGQGPEFLTYFQNEAQLEKSRLLSDRFSAERPKGSFSTLEIQRTEQGDSAMYLCASSSPWDKSSLIYGYTFGSGTRLTVV.

The CDR3 sequence: CASSLLGQADEKLFF. CDR3 DNA sequence: TGTGCCAGCAGTTTATTAGGACAAGCCGATGAAAAACTGTTTTTT. The chain employs TRBV28 and TRBJ1-4, with D perhaps TRBD1 (5 bases). This CDR3 contains 15 residues. Germline CDR1 MDHEN, CDR2 SYDVKM. Trimming left V 1 base short and J 6 bases short, with 12 bases between.

J is TRBJ1-5 and V is TRBV19, with D possibly TRBD1 on 5 matching bases. Germline V gene lookup returns CDR1 LNHDA and CDR2 SQIVND (reference sequence). This CDR3 contains 20 residues. V lost 1 base and J 0 bases, leaving 22 bases between the germline ends. DNA for the CDR3: TGTGCCAGTAGTATAGGGGGCGGACACCGAAGCCGATATAGCAATCAGCCCCAGCATTTT. Its protein product is CASSIGGGHRSRYSNQPQHF.

Regarding this clone: A read error may account for a junction end that differs from germline. The chain combines TRBV10-3 with TRBJ2-7; D may match TRBD1 or TRBD2 (5 bases each). Germline assignment: CDR1 ENHRY and CDR2 SYGVKD. CDR3 length: 13 amino acids. The CDR3 reads CAISTTGGYGQYF. The CDR3 nucleotides are TGTGCCATCAGTACAACAGGCGGGTACGGGCAGTACTTC.

The rearrangement joins TRBV18 to TRBJ1-2; D is unclear. CDR3 length equals 13 residues. Germline V CDR1 and CDR2: KGHSH, LQKENI. V was shortened by 3 bases and J by 12 bases, with 17 bases between the two germline ends. The CDR3 loop is CASSPISREGNTF. As DNA, the CDR3 is TGTGCCAGCTCACCGATCAGCCGGGAGGGAAACACCTTC.

This chain connects TRBV30 to TRBJ2-7; no reliable D call. This CDR3 is 12 amino acids long. CDR1 and CDR2 from the germline V gene are GTSNPN and SVGIG (reference sequence). V was clipped by 3 bases and J by 2 bases, with 8 bases between them. CDR3 sequence reads: CAWSTDTYEQYF. In DNA form, the CDR3 reads TGTGCCTGGAGCACCGATACCTACGAGCAGTACTTC.

CDR3 in DNA: TGTGCCAGCAGCCCCGCCTTGGCTGGTGAGCAGTTCTTC. Translating it yields CASSPALAGEQFF. The rearrangement uses TRBV7-8 and TRBJ2-1; D ambiguous. Germline CDR1 SGHVS, CDR2 FQNEAQ. Deletions cut 5 bases from V and 9 bases from J, with 14 bases between. The CDR3 consists of 13 residues.

The CDR3 protein is CASSRTRDSTDTQYF. The DNA for the CDR3 is TGTGCCAGCTCTCGGACTAGGGATAGCACAGATACGCAGTATTTT. The gene calls are TRBV5-4 and TRBJ2-3; 7 bases fit TRBD2. Germline V gene data show CDR1 as SGHNT and CDR2 as YYREEE (reference sequence). The CDR3 sequence is 15 residues long. Losses at the gene ends were 7 bases for V and 0 bases for J; bases not matched to a gene: 8.

This chain uses TRBV18 with TRBJ2-2; tentative D call: TRBD1 (6 bases). The V gene's germline CDR1 is KGHSH and CDR2 LQKENI. The CDR3 is 16 amino acids. V shed 1 base and J shed 1 base, with 10 bases lying between them. CDR3 coding DNA: TGTGCCAGCTCACCACTTCAGGACAGGAACACCGGGGAGCTGTTTTTT. Protein product: CASSPLQDRNTGELFF.

The chain links TRBV19 to TRBJ1-2; TRBD1 matches 10 bases. The junction had 5 bases not matched to a gene; V was cut back by 5 bases and J by 5 bases. The CDR3 contains 14 residues. In germline, CDR1 is LNHDA, CDR2 SQIVND (reference sequence). In DNA form, the CDR3 reads TGTGCCAGTAGTCCAGACAGGGGGCATTATGGCTACACCTTC. Its protein product is CASSPDRGHYGYTF.